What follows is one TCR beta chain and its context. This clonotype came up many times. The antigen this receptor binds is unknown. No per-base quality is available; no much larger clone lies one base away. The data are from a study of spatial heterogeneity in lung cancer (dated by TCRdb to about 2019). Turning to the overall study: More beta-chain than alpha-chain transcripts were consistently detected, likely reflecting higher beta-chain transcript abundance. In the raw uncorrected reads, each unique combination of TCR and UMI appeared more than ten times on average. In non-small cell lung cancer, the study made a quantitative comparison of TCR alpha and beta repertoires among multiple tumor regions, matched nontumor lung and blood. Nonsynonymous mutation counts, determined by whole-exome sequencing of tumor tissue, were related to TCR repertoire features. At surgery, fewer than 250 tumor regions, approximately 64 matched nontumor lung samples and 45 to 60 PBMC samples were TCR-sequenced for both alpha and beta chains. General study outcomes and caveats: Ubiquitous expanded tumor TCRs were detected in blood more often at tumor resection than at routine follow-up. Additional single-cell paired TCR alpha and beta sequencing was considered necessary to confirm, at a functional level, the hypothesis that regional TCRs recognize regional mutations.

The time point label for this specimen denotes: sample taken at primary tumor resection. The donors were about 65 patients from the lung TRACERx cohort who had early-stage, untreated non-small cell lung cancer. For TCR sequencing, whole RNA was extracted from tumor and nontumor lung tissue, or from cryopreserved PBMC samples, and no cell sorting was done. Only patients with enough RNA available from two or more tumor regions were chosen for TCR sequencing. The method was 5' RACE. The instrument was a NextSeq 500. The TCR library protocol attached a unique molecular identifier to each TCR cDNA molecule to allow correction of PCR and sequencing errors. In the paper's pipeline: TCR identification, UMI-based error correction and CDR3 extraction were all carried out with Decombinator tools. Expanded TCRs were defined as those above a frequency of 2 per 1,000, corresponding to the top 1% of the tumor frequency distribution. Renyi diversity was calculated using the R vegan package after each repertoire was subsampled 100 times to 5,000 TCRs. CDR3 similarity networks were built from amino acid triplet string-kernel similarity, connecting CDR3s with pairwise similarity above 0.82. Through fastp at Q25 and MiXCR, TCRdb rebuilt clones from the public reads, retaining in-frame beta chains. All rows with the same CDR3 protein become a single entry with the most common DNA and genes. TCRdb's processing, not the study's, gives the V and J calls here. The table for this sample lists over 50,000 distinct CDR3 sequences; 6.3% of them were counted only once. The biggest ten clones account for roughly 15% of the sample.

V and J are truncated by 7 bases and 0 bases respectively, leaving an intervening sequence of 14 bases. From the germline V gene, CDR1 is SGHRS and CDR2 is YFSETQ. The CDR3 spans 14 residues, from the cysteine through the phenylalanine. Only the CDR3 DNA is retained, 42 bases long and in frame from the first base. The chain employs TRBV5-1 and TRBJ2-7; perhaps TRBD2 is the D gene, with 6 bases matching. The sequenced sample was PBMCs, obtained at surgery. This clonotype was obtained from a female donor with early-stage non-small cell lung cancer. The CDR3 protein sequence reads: CASLAAGHSYEQYF. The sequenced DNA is TGCGCCAGCTTAGCGGCAGGGCACTCCTACGAGCAGTACTTC.